This TCR beta chain emerged from a study of cytomegalovirus exposure and HLA in healthy donors. Here immunoSEQ multiplex PCR was the method, and the copy in TCRdb shows in-frame clones only, minus some. In the table there are some 64,000 clones, 90% to 97% of which are singletons. Whole-study results and caveats: High sensitivity and specificity were reportedly achieved when the classifier diagnosed cytomegalovirus status. Most TCR sequences showed up rarely, but some public TCRs showed up in many donors. The study listed roughly 160 cytomegalovirus-associated TCR beta chains. Through in vitro validation, a few CMV-associated chains were shown to be specific for CMV antigens.

As to this clone: Its specificity is unknown.

The source is a young woman in good health and CMV-seronegative. Sequencing was done on a sample of PBMCs.

This chain's CDR3 is CASSYAGTEGYEQYF. CDR3 DNA: TGTGCCAGCAGTTACGCCGGGACGGAGGGCTACGAGCAGTACTTC. The chain employs TRBV6-5 and TRBJ2-7, with D possibly TRBD2 on 6 matching bases. Germline V lookup: CDR1 MNHEY, CDR2 SVGAGI. V dropped 2 bases and J dropped 3 bases, with 14 bases sitting between them. CDR3 length equals 15 residues.